The 8 T cell receptor beta chains below come from one sample, sequenced in a study of shared clonotypes between healthy human individuals. This table comes from immunoSEQ multiplex PCR, and its TCRdb copy is limited to in-frame clones, with some not included. The sample lists some 1,600,000 clones; under 99% were seen once. Sequenced material: naive CD4+ T cells sorted from blood. Sample subset: CD45RA+ positively selected. These receptors all stem from a man aged 25 to 40 in good health.

This clone was observed a single time. The V and J genes are TRBV4-2 and TRBJ2-1, with D maybe TRBD2 (5 bases). Trimming took 1 base from V and 5 from J, leaving 9 bases between them. The length of the CDR3 is 14 residues. The germline CDR1 and CDR2 sequences are LGHNA and YNFKEQ. The CDR3 bases are TGTGCCAGCAGCCAAGGTGGACTCCACAATGAGCAGTTCTTC. It translates to CASSQGGLHNEQFF.

The chain joins TRBV5-8 to TRBJ2-2, with TRBD2 identical over 7 bases. Germline V gene sequence: CDR1 SGHTS, CDR2 YDEGEE. The CDR3 runs to 15 residues. J was trimmed by 6 bases and V by 4 bases; bases with no gene match: 9. The CDR3 coding sequence is TGTGCCAGCAGCCCTAGAGCGGGAAGGCCCGGGGAGCTGTTTTTT. Its translation is CASSPRAGRPGELFF.

The V call is TRBV6-6, the J call TRBJ1-3; the D is unclear. V was clipped by 0 bases and J by 4 bases, with 10 bases between them. The CDR3 extends over 15 amino acids. CDR1 MNHNY and CDR2 SVGAGI come from the germline V gene (reference sequence). Here the CDR3 DNA reads TGTGCCAGCAGTTACTCGATGACGTCCGGAAACACCATATATTTT. It yields the protein CASSYSMTSGNTIYF.

The sample holds one count of this clone. The chain uses TRBV5-4 and TRBJ2-3; D possibly uses TRBD1 or TRBD2 (5 bases each). The germline V gene has CDR1 SGHNT and CDR2 YYREEE (reference sequence). Trimming took off 4 bases at V and 6 bases at J, with 15 bases between the two ends. This CDR3 region has 14 residues. CDR3 amino acids: CASSLGTLMDTQYF. The DNA for the CDR3 is TGTGCCAGCAGCCTCGGGACCCTAATGGATACGCAGTATTTT.

The rearrangement uses TRBV10-3 and TRBJ1-3; 9 bases are a match to TRBD1. Germline V gene sequence: CDR1 ENHRY, CDR2 SYGVKD. Losses at the gene ends were 6 bases for V and 4 bases for J; bases not matched to a gene: 4. CDR3 size: 14 residues. CDR3: CAIRQGAEGNTIYF. DNA of the CDR3: TGTGCCATCAGACAGGGGGCTGAAGGAAACACCATATATTTT.

A note on this clone: Other DNA sequences of this sample code for an identical CDR3. The V call is TRBV18, the J call TRBJ1-1; D is ambiguous. Trimming removed 3 bases at V and 4 bases at J, with 6 bases between. There are 12 residues in the CDR3. CDR1 is KGHSH, CDR2 LQKENI, per germline. CDR3 nucleotide sequence: TGTGCCAGCTCACCCCGCCGCACTGAAGCTTTCTTT. The encoded protein is CASSPRRTEAFF.

This chain joins TRBV5-1 and TRBJ2-5; 8 bases fit TRBD2. V gave up 6 bases and J gave up 5 bases; unmatched junction bases: 9. Germline loops: CDR1 SGHRS, CDR2 YFSETQ. CDR3 length: 14 residues. CDR3 nucleotides: TGCGCCAGCAAGCTCCAAGCGGGAGAGGAGACCCAGTACTTC. Its protein product is CASKLQAGEETQYF.

The V and J genes are TRBV4-1 and TRBJ2-5; D may be TRBD1 (6 bases). Trimming took off 0 bases at V and 2 bases at J, with 25 bases between the two ends. The CDR3 length is 20 residues. Germline CDR1 and CDR2: MGHRA and YSYEKL. The DNA of the CDR3 is TGCGCCAGCAGCCAAGATTTAGGGATTGGATGGGAACAGGGACAAGAGACCCAGTACTTC. Its translation is CASSQDLGIGWEQGQETQYF.